This T cell receptor (beta chain) was captured in a study of blood T cell repertoires in COVID-19. Study information: Researchers got acute and convalescent COVID-19 samples from the United States, Italy and Spain. T cells, B-cell-depleted T cells, or PBMCs supplied cDNA or gDNA.

Source study methods: From reference gene primer amplification, estimates of nucleated cell counts were derived. Sequencing used immunoSEQ multiplex PCR; TCRdb keeps in-frame clones, though not all of them. D and trimming were read from the DNA, whereas the V and J calls and clone size are those reported in that table. Here the sample spans about 71,000 clones, 89% being singletons. Sequenced sample: peripheral blood. The TCR comes from a man aged 50 or older with active COVID-19.

The CDR3 spells CATFGLEGWRADTQYF. The DNA of the CDR3 is TGTGCCACCTTCGGGCTGGAGGGGTGGAGGGCAGATACGCAGTATTTT. The gene calls are TRBV7-9 and TRBJ2-3; a possible D gene is TRBD2 (6 bases). V was trimmed by 10 bases and J by 4 bases, leaving 24 bases between them. The germline CDR1 and CDR2 sequences are SEHNR and FQNEAQ (reference sequence). This CDR3 has 16 amino acids.